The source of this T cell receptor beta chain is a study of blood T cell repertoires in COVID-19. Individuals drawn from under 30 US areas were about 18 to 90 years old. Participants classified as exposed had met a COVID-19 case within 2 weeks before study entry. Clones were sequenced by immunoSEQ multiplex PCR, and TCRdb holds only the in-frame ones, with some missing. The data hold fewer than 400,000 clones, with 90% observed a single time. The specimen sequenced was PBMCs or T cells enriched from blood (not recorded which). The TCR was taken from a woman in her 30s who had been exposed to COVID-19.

The chain's CDR3 is CASSVGDSPYEQYF. The CDR3 bases are TGTGCCAGCAGCGTCGGGGACAGTCCCTACGAGCAGTACTTC. The chain recombines TRBV9 with TRBJ2-7; 7 bases match TRBD1. The V and J ends lost 2 bases and 2 bases, in that order; junction bases with no gene match: 4. This CDR3 is built from 14 residues. CDR1 is SGDLS, CDR2 YYNGEE, per germline. Based on the CDR3 plus reference TRBV9 and TRBJ2-7, the full variable domain is DSGVTQTPKHLITATGQRVTLRCSPRSGDLSVYWYQQSLDQGLQFLIQYYNGEERAKGNILERFSAQQFPDLHSELNLSSLELGDSALYFCASSVGDSPYEQYFGPGTRLTVT.